A single sample gave rise to the 9 T cell receptor beta chains below, sequenced in a study of cytomegalovirus exposure and HLA in healthy donors. Primers for the PCR totalled 60 Vbeta and 13 Jbeta. Generated by immunoSEQ multiplex PCR, the TCRdb table keeps only in-frame clones and is missing some. The listing records 70,000 to 90,000 clones. Sequencing used PBMCs. Every receptor here comes from a man younger than 35 in good health and CMV-seropositive.

About this clone itself: In the same sample, other DNA sequences code for this CDR3. The rearrangement uses TRBV19 and TRBJ2-1; 12 nucleotides line up with TRBD2. With V trimmed by 4 bases and J by 8 bases, 6 bases remained unmatched. CDR3 length: 15 amino acids. CDR1 LNHDA and CDR2 SQIVND come from the germline V gene (reference sequence). The CDR3 loop reads CASSTLAGGPDEQFF. CDR3 nucleotides: TGTGCCAGTAGTACCCTAGCGGGGGGGCCGGATGAGCAGTTCTTC.

This chain connects TRBV7-9 to TRBJ1-2; the D gene is possibly TRBD1 (6 bases). The V and J ends lost 5 bases and 4 bases respectively, with 17 bases between them. The CDR3 is made up of 15 amino acids. CDR1 is SEHNR, CDR2 FQNEAQ, per germline (reference sequence). For the CDR3, the DNA is TGTGCCAGCAGCCAGCCCAGGGGCTCGGTCTATGGCTACACCTTC. Protein sequence: CASSQPRGSVYGYTF. Based on the CDR3 plus reference TRBV7-9 and TRBJ1-2, the full variable domain is DTGVSQNPRHKITKRGQNVTFRCDPISEHNRLYWYRQTLGQGPEFLTYFQNEAQLEKSRLLSDRFSAERPKGSFSTLEIQRTEQGDSAMYLCASSQPRGSVYGYTFGSGTRLTVV.

The chain recombines TRBV7-3 with TRBJ2-5, with a weak D call TRBD1 (5 bases). Germline-derived CDR1 and CDR2 are SGHTA and FQGTGA. This CDR3 has 15 amino acids. V was clipped by 5 bases and J by 2 bases, with 15 bases between them. The CDR3 sequence is CASSQFQGPQETQYF. DNA for the CDR3: TGTGCCAGCAGCCAGTTCCAGGGTCCTCAAGAGACCCAGTACTTC.

The chain links TRBV27 to TRBJ2-7, with 12 bases that match TRBD2. V was clipped by 6 bases and J by 0 bases; unmatched bases: 3. The CDR3 sequence is 15 residues long. Germline assignment: CDR1 MNHEY and CDR2 SMNVEV (reference sequence). CDR3 sequence (DNA): TGTGCCAGCAGGAGACTAGCGGGAGTCTCCTACGAGCAGTACTTC. Translated: CASRRLAGVSYEQYF.

This rearrangement joins TRBV7-9 to TRBJ1-5, with D unresolved. CDR1 and CDR2 (germline): SEHNR, FQNEAQ (reference sequence). The CDR3 is 14 residues long. V was shortened by 4 bases and J by 3 bases, with 10 bases between the two germline ends. The chain's CDR3 is CASSSLRDNQPQHF. CDR3 DNA: TGTGCCAGCAGCTCCCTGAGGGACAATCAGCCCCAGCATTTT.

The chain recombines TRBV4-1 with TRBJ1-5, with TRBD1 as a possible D gene (6 bases). The V end was cut by 3 bases, the J end by 2 bases, with 11 bases between. The CDR3 runs to 15 residues. Germline V gene sequence: CDR1 MGHRA, CDR2 YSYEKL. CDR3 protein: CASSQRAGGNQPQHF. The DNA of the CDR3 is TGCGCCAGCAGCCAGAGGGCAGGGGGCAATCAGCCCCAGCATTTT.

This sequence joins TRBV9 and TRBJ2-1; D unclear. Trimming pared 0 bases from V and 6 bases from J, leaving 7 bases between. Germline assignment: CDR1 SGDLS and CDR2 YYNGEE. The CDR3 loop spans 13 amino acids. CDR3 residues: CASSVGASNEQFF. The CDR3, as DNA: TGTGCCAGCAGCGTAGGGGCCAGCAATGAGCAGTTCTTC.

The chain carries TRBV11-2 and TRBJ2-1; D is ambiguous. This CDR3 spans 16 amino acids. Germline V gives CDR1 SGHAT, CDR2 FQNNGV. Trimming took 3 bases from V and 8 from J, leaving 20 bases between them. The CDR3 DNA reads TGTGCCAGCAGCTTTTCCCAGGTTGGGTCCCCCGATGAGCAGTTCTTC. Its translation: CASSFSQVGSPDEQFF. The full variable domain, completed using reference TRBV11-2 and TRBJ2-1, is EAGVAQSPRYKIIEKRQSVAFWCNPISGHATLYWYQQILGQGPKLLIQFQNNGVVDDSQLPKDRFSAERLKGVDSTLKIQPAKLEDSAVYLCASSFSQVGSPDEQFFGPGTRLTVL.

The chain uses TRBV6-6 and TRBJ2-1; maybe TRBD1 (5 bases). The ends were cut back, 2 bases at V and 1 base at J, with 9 bases in the middle. This CDR3 is built from 15 residues. Germline-derived CDR1 and CDR2 are MNHNY and SVGAGI (reference sequence). The CDR3 bases are TGTGCCAGCAGTTACGGCAGGGCTTCCTACAATGAGCAGTTCTTC. Its protein is CASSYGRASYNEQFF.